This entry lists 23 T cell receptor beta chains sequenced from one sample in a study of T cell repertoires in cytomegalovirus infection. TCRdb passed the reads through MiXCR, listing each CDR3 protein once. The table records fewer than 850,000 distinct CDR3 sequences, 25% to 30% of them present only once. These receptors have no known antigen. This specimen was cultured CD8+ T cells from PBMCs, taken from culture after CMV antigen stimulation. The receptors stem from a human donor in good health (CMV status not recorded). Some clones in this sample may be carry-over from other donors' samples.

The chain carries TRBV7-6 and TRBJ1-3; D possibly corresponds to TRBD1 (5 bases). The germline gives CDR1 SGHVS, CDR2 FNYEAQ. Trimming left V 4 bases short and J 9 bases short, with 16 bases between. This CDR3 has 14 amino acids. CDR3 bases: TGTGCCAGCAGCTCGAGGACCGGGGGTGGCACCATATATTTT. Protein: CASSSRTGGGTIYF.

This clonotype was counted many times. In DNA, the CDR3 is TGTGCCAGCAGTTCCCGGGACAGCTCCTACAATGAGCAGTTCTTC. It is translated as CASSSRDSSYNEQFF. The genes are TRBV7-3 and TRBJ2-1, with 7 bases fitting TRBD1. The V gene end was trimmed by 6 bases and the J gene end by 0 bases; junction bases not matched to a gene: 5. The CDR3 length is 15 residues. Germline assignment: CDR1 SGHTA and CDR2 FQGTGA.

In this sample, this clonotype turned up a few times. V and J are TRBV4-2 and TRBJ2-4; no clear D gene. The CDR3 consists of 15 residues. Germline CDR1 and CDR2: LGHNA and YNFKEQ. Between the trimmed V and J ends, which lost 1 base and 0 bases, there was a span of 7 bases. CDR3 sequence (DNA): TGTGCCAGCAGCCAAGCGTGGGGAGCCAAAAACATTCAGTACTTC. Its protein is CASSQAWGAKNIQYF.

CDR3 amino acids: CATRNSLWTRAYEQYF. For the CDR3, the DNA is TGTGCCACCCGTAACAGTTTGTGGACACGGGCCTACGAGCAGTACTTC. The J gene is TRBJ2-7, the V gene TRBV10-3, with D perhaps matching TRBD1 (5 bases). V was pared by 10 bases and J by 2 bases, with 24 bases between. The germline gives CDR1 ENHRY, CDR2 SYGVKD. This CDR3 has 16 residues.

The chain combines TRBV12-3 or TRBV12-4 with TRBJ1-2; tentative D call: TRBD1 (5 bases). The V end lost 5 bases, the J end lost 4 bases, and 14 bases lay between the germline ends. The CDR3 contains 14 residues. In nucleotides, the CDR3 is TGTGCCAGCAGTGGGACGAAGCAAGGCTATGGCTACACCTTC. It encodes CASSGTKQGYGYTF.

This clonotype was counted only a few times. The genes are TRBV10-3 and TRBJ1-2; perhaps TRBD1 as D (5 bases). V lost 7 bases and J 6 bases, leaving 15 bases between the germline ends. The CDR3 extends over 13 amino acids. CDR1 and CDR2 from the germline V gene are ENHRY and SYGVKD. Here the CDR3 DNA reads TGTGCCATCAACCCCCAGGTGGGGGATGGCTACACCTTC. Protein: CAINPQVGDGYTF.

This chain joins TRBV27 and TRBJ2-3, with D unresolved. This CDR3 spans 13 amino acids. Per germline, CDR1 MNHEY and CDR2 SMNVEV (reference sequence). The V gene lost 0 bases and the J gene lost 11 bases, with 12 bases spanning the gap. The CDR3 DNA is TGTGCCAGCAGTTTATCGGGCCCTCTGGGGCAGTATTTT. This translates into CASSLSGPLGQYF.

The chain carries TRBV4-3 and TRBJ2-1; 8 bases agree with TRBD2. The CDR3 runs to 15 residues. Looked up from germline, CDR1 is LGHNA and CDR2 is YSLEER. The V gene end was trimmed by 5 bases and the J gene end by 4 bases; junction bases not matched to a gene: 7. CDR3 protein: CASSVRGGTYNEQFF. CDR3 sequence (DNA): TGCGCCAGCAGCGTACGCGGGGGGACTTACAATGAGCAGTTCTTC.

This clonotype was counted a few times. The V gene is TRBV6-6, the J gene TRBJ2-5; 7 nucleotides match TRBD2. After removal of 0 bases from V and 7 bases from J, the junction contained 11 bases not matched to a gene. Germline lookup yields CDR1 MNHNY and CDR2 SVGAGI (reference sequence). This CDR3 comprises 16 residues. The DNA for the CDR3 is TGTGCCAGCAGTTACTCTGGGCTAGCGGCTGACTGGACCCAGTACTTC. Protein: CASSYSGLAADWTQYF.

This clonotype was counted a few times. V usage is TRBV4-3 and J usage is TRBJ1-1; no clear D. The CDR3 totals 16 residues. Germline CDR1 LGHNA, CDR2 YSLEER. With 1 base removed from V and 0 bases from J, the gap between germline ends came to 12 bases. Here the CDR3 DNA reads TGCGCCAGCAGCCAAGTTGGGGAACAAATGAACACTGAAGCTTTCTTT. Translation: CASSQVGEQMNTEAFF.

This clonotype was seen only a few times. This chain links TRBV7-2 with TRBJ1-5; maybe TRBD1 (6 bases). Trimming stripped 5 bases from V and 1 base from J, with 12 bases between. This CDR3 has 15 amino acids. Germline values: CDR1 SGHTA, CDR2 FQGNSA. This chain's CDR3 is CASSLQGMSNQPQHF. In nucleotides, the CDR3 is TGTGCCAGCAGCCTCCAGGGGATGAGCAATCAGCCCCAGCATTTT.

This clonotype came up a few times. The chain combines TRBV10-2 with TRBJ1-1, with a tentative D call TRBD1 (6 bases). The V and J ends lost 5 bases and 10 bases respectively, with 17 bases between them. This CDR3 has 13 residues. Looked up from germline, CDR1 is WSHSY and CDR2 is SAAADI. The CDR3 sequence: CASSRDTASGAFF. In nucleotides, the CDR3 is TGCGCCAGCAGTCGGGACACAGCTTCGGGAGCTTTCTTT.

This chain joins TRBV12-3 or TRBV12-4 and TRBJ1-4; D remains ambiguous. The germline V and J ends were trimmed by 3 bases and 1 base, with 15 bases remaining between them. The CDR3 runs 17 residues. The CDR3: CASSFRIPRGTNEKLFF. In DNA, the CDR3 is TGTGCCAGCAGTTTTCGCATCCCCAGAGGAACTAATGAAAAACTGTTTTTT.

This chain connects TRBV7-6 to TRBJ1-1; D may be TRBD1 (6 bases). Trimming left V 1 base short and J 7 bases short, with 13 bases between. This CDR3 spans 14 amino acids. Germline-derived CDR1 and CDR2 are SGHVS and FNYEAQ. For the CDR3, the DNA is TGTGCCAGCAGCTTAGGGGGGCTCGAGGGTGAAGCTTTCTTT. Amino acids: CASSLGGLEGEAFF.

In this sample, this clonotype turned up many times. This chain uses TRBV12-3 or TRBV12-4 with TRBJ1-5; D is uncertain. V lost 3 bases, J lost 3 bases, and 12 bases lay in between. The CDR3 is 15 residues long. The CDR3 loop is CASSFLGSPNQPQHF. CDR3 sequence (DNA): TGTGCCAGCAGTTTCTTGGGGAGTCCCAATCAGCCCCAGCATTTT.

This clonotype was detected a few times. The V gene is TRBV4-2, the J gene TRBJ2-3; TRBD2 matches at 8 bases. Germline V gives CDR1 LGHNA, CDR2 YNFKEQ. Trimming at V came to 5 bases and at J to 2 bases, leaving 12 bases not matched to a gene. This CDR3 is built from 17 residues. As DNA, the CDR3 is TGTGCCAGCAGCAGTCAGAAAGCGGGGGATTCCACAGATACGCAGTATTTT. It is translated as CASSSQKAGDSTDTQYF.

V and J are TRBV6-1 and TRBJ2-7, with a weak D call TRBD1 (5 bases). V lost 5 bases and J lost 2, with 16 bases in between. CDR1 is MNHNS and CDR2 is SASEGT in the germline V gene. The CDR3 totals 15 residues. The CDR3 coding sequence is TGTGCCAGCAGTCCAGGGCTCGCGGCGGCCTACGAGCAGTACGTC. It translates to CASSPGLAAAYEQYV.

The CDR3 nucleotides read TGTGCCATCTTCGAAGGGGCGCAAGGCTACACCTTC. Protein product: CAIFEGAQGYTF. The genes are TRBV6-2 or TRBV6-3 and TRBJ1-2, with D maybe TRBD1 (5 bases). CDR3 length: 12 amino acids. Germline CDR1 and CDR2: MNHEY and SVGEGT. V dropped 10 bases and J dropped 8 bases, with 17 bases sitting between them.

The chain links TRBV14 to TRBJ2-5; TRBD1 matches at 8 bases. Germline loops: CDR1 SGHDN, CDR2 FVKESK. This CDR3 region has 14 residues. The V gene end was trimmed by 0 bases and the J gene end by 5 bases; junction bases not matched to a gene: 2. CDR3 coding DNA: TGTGCCAGCAGCCAAGACAGGGGGCCGGAGACCCAGTACTTC. This encodes CASSQDRGPETQYF.

This chain connects TRBV12-5 to TRBJ1-4, with D possibly matching TRBD1 (5 bases). V was clipped by 3 bases and J by 8 bases, with 16 bases between them. Germline CDR1 reads LGHNT; CDR2 reads FRNRAP. The CDR3 consists of 15 residues. The CDR3 DNA sequence: TGTGCTAGTGGTTTCATGGCAGTGGGGGTGGAAAAACTGTTTTTT. This encodes CASGFMAVGVEKLFF.

V is TRBV7-9 and J is TRBJ2-7; TRBD1 is a possible D gene (5 bases). Germline V CDR1 and CDR2: SEHNR, FQNEAQ (reference sequence). V lost 5 bases, J lost 5 bases, and 16 bases lay in between. CDR3 length equals 14 residues. CDR3 loop: CASSARQPPDEQYF. The CDR3 nucleotides read TGTGCCAGCAGCGCCAGACAGCCTCCCGACGAGCAGTACTTC.

This chain links TRBV7-9 with TRBJ1-2; 10 bases line up with TRBD1. The CDR3 runs 14 residues. With V trimmed by 6 bases and J by 8 bases, 9 bases remained unmatched. Germline V gives CDR1 SEHNR, CDR2 FQNEAQ (reference sequence). CDR3 coding DNA: TGTGCCAGCAGTTGGGACAGGGGAAGATGGGGCTACACCTTC. This codes for CASSWDRGRWGYTF. The whole variable domain, filled in from reference TRBV7-9 and TRBJ1-2, reads DTGVSQNPRHKITKRGQNVTFRCDPISEHNRLYWYRQTLGQGPEFLTYFQNEAQLEKSRLLSDRFSAERPKGSFSTLEIQRTEQGDSAMYLCASSWDRGRWGYTFGSGTRLTVV.

The V call is TRBV2, the J call TRBJ2-7; D perhaps matches TRBD2 (6 bases). Between the trimmed V and J ends, which lost 3 bases and 6 bases, there was a span of 9 bases. This CDR3 has 12 amino acids. Germline loops: CDR1 SNHLY, CDR2 FYNNEI. CDR3 nucleotide sequence: TGTGCCAGCAGTGACTGGGGAGGCGAGCAGTACTTC. This encodes CASSDWGGEQYF.